This is a list of T cell receptor beta chains from one sample in a study of blood T cell repertoires in COVID-19. Using immunoSEQ multiplex PCR, the repertoire was profiled, and TCRdb retains in-frame clones only, with some absent. Among over 70,000 clones, 75% to 85% were seen once, and the ten largest hold under 13%. Sample: peripheral blood. The receptor source for this set is an older woman with acute or convalescent COVID-19. CDR3s include the opening cysteine and the closing phenylalanine or tryptophan. The order of the fields is J gene, D gene, V gene, clone size, CDR3 protein, CDR3 DNA. The D gene is left open where the match is weak. The size of a clone is reported for some rows only, either as once, few or many, or as a class for expanded clones.

j_gene: TRBJ2-5
d_gene: TRBD2
v_gene: TRBV3-1/TRBV3-2
abundance: -
CDR3aa: CASSQEVIAGGQETQYF
CDR3nt: TGTGCCAGCAGCCAAGAGGTGATAGCGGGGGGGCAAGAGACCCAGTACTTC

j_gene: TRBJ2-1
d_gene: TRBD2
v_gene: TRBV7-6
abundance: -
CDR3aa: CASSLGGRAFNEQFF
CDR3nt: TGTGCCAGCAGCTTGGGCGGGAGGGCCTTCAATGAGCAGTTCTTC

j_gene: TRBJ2-2
d_gene: TRBD1
v_gene: TRBV6-5
abundance: -
CDR3aa: CASSRGQMNTGELFF
CDR3nt: TGTGCCAGCAGCCGGGGACAGATGAACACCGGGGAGCTGTTTTTT

j_gene: TRBJ2-5
d_gene: -
v_gene: TRBV19
abundance: -
CDR3aa: CASSIGTFQETQYF
CDR3nt: TGTGCCAGTAGTATAGGGACTTTTCAAGAGACCCAGTACTTC

j_gene: TRBJ1-5
d_gene: -
v_gene: TRBV3-1/TRBV3-2
abundance: -
CDR3aa: CASSQGGGQPQHF
CDR3nt: TGTGCCAGCAGCCAGGGCGGGGGTCAGCCCCAGCATTTT

j_gene: TRBJ2-3
d_gene: TRBD1
v_gene: TRBV28
abundance: -
CDR3aa: CASSHLGTGPDTQYF
CDR3nt: TGTGCCAGCAGTCACCTCGGGACAGGGCCGGATACGCAGTATTTT

j_gene: TRBJ2-1
d_gene: TRBD2
v_gene: TRBV20-1
abundance: -
CDR3aa: CCASVYRATSGGANEQFF
CDR3nt: TGCTGTGCTAGTGTTTATAGGGCAACTAGCGGGGGGGCCAATGAGCAGTTCTTC

j_gene: TRBJ2-7
d_gene: -
v_gene: TRBV30
abundance: -
CDR3aa: CAWSPREGALQNEQYF
CDR3nt: TGTGCCTGGAGCCCCCGGGAGGGGGCGCTTCAAAACGAGCAGTACTTC

j_gene: TRBJ1-6
d_gene: -
v_gene: TRBV12-2
abundance: -
CDR3aa: CASRLTEGLNNSPLHF
CDR3nt: TGTGCAAGTCGCTTAACGGAAGGACTGAATAATTCACCCCTCCACTTT

j_gene: TRBJ2-2
d_gene: TRBD1
v_gene: TRBV5-1
abundance: -
CDR3aa: CASSFSGTDTGELFF
CDR3nt: TGCGCCAGCAGCTTTTCCGGGACAGACACCGGGGAGCTGTTTTTT

j_gene: TRBJ1-4
d_gene: TRBD1
v_gene: TRBV5-1
abundance: once
CDR3aa: CASRPGTGGNEKLFF
CDR3nt: TGCGCCAGCAGACCTGGGACAGGCGGTAATGAAAAACTGTTTTTT

j_gene: TRBJ2-5
d_gene: TRBD1
v_gene: TRBV11-3
abundance: once
CDR3aa: CASSPDRGGETQYF
CDR3nt: TGTGCCAGCAGCCCGGACAGGGGTGGCGAGACCCAGTACTTC

j_gene: TRBJ1-1
d_gene: -
v_gene: TRBV4-1
abundance: -
CDR3aa: CASSPHQAEAFF
CDR3nt: TGCGCCAGCAGCCCCCATCAGGCTGAAGCTTTCTTT

j_gene: TRBJ2-1
d_gene: TRBD2
v_gene: TRBV19
abundance: -
CDR3aa: CASSIGEGLNNEQFF
CDR3nt: TGTGCCAGTAGTATTGGGGAGGGCCTAAACAATGAGCAGTTCTTC